This T cell receptor (beta chain) was sequenced in a study of T cells of healthy individuals. This clonotype was observed a few times. Germline V CDR1 and CDR2: DFQATT, SNEGSKA (reference sequence). Germline trimming cut 0 bases from V and 8 bases from J; bases unmatched to any gene: 8. The CDR3 is made up of 15 amino acids. TCRdb reanalysed the 5' RACE reads using MiXCR and keeps one entry per CDR3 protein. The sample lists approximately 58,000 distinct CDR3 sequences, 14% to 15% occurring once. This receptor was identified in a human donor in good health. The chain joins TRBV20-1 to TRBJ2-1; 9 nucleotides match TRBD2. CDR3 residues: CSARDQGSGRHEQFF. CDR3 DNA: TGCAGTGCTAGAGATCAGGGTAGCGGGAGACATGAGCAGTTCTTC.